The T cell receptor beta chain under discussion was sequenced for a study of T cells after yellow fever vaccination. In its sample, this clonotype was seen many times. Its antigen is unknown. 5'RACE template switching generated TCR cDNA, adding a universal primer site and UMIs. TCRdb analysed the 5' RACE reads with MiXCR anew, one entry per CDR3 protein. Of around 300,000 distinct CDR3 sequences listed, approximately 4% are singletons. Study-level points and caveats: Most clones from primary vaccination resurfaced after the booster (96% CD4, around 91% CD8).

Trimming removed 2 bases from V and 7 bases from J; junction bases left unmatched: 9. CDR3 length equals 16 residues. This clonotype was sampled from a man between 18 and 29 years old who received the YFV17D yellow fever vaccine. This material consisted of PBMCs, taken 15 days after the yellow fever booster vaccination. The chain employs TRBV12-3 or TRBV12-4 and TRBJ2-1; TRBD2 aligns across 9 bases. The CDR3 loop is CASSLYGGGARNEQFF. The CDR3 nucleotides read TGTGCCAGCAGTTTATACGGCGGGGGGGCCAGGAATGAGCAGTTCTTC.